This passage covers 29 T cell receptor beta chains from one sample sequenced in a study of cytomegalovirus exposure and HLA in healthy donors. Primers: 60 Vbeta forward and 13 Jbeta reverse. TCRdb's table, derived via immunoSEQ multiplex PCR, lists solely in-frame clones and lacks some. The repertoire holds roughly 100,000 clones, with approximately 12% as singletons. Sequencing input: PBMCs. All receptors come from a man aged 35 to 55 in good health and CMV-seropositive.

V usage is TRBV4-1 and J usage is TRBJ1-5; D not certain. The CDR3 is 18 amino acids. CDR1 is MGHRA, CDR2 YSYEKL, per germline. With 0 bases removed from V and 1 base from J, the gap between germline ends came to 16 bases. The CDR3 nucleotides read TGCGCCAGCAGCCAAGATGGAGGTCCGTCCAGGAGCAATCAGCCCCAGCATTTT. Residues: CASSQDGGPSRSNQPQHF.

The chain recombines TRBV23-1 with TRBJ1-5; tentative D call: TRBD1 (6 bases). TRBV23-1 qualifies as an ORF whose function is uncertain. The CDR3 covers 16 residues. Trimming took off 8 bases at V and 0 bases at J, with 17 bases between the two ends. The CDR3 sequence: CASGQPDSYSNQPQHF. The CDR3 nucleotides read TGCGCCAGCGGACAGCCGGACAGTTATAGCAATCAGCCCCAGCATTTT.

This clone has more than one count but fewer than ten. The rearrangement joins TRBV5-4 to TRBJ2-7, with D uncertain. This CDR3 comprises 11 residues. V gave up 2 bases and J gave up 4 bases, with 4 bases separating them. Germline assignment: CDR1 SGHNT and CDR2 YYREEE (reference sequence). The CDR3 here is CASSFGYEQYF. Written as DNA, the CDR3 is TGTGCCAGCAGCTTCGGGTACGAGCAGTACTTC.

This clone was detected once. The chain has TRBV2 and TRBJ2-5, with a weak D call TRBD2 (5 bases). The J call may be in error: the DNA end matches TRBJ2-7 better. CDR1 and CDR2 (germline): SNHLY, FYNNEI. The CDR3 length is 13 residues. CDR3 sequence (DNA): TGTGCCAGCAGTAACCGGGACTCCTACGAGCAGTACTTC. Translating it yields CASSNRDSYEQYF.

This clone was seen more than once but under ten times. The chain is built from TRBV7-2 and TRBJ1-1; 8 bases map to TRBD1. Germline CDR1 and CDR2: SGHTA and FQGNSA. The CDR3 totals 14 residues. J gave up 8 bases and V 3 bases, and 8 bases lay outside the gene matches. The CDR3 spells CASSFLGQGVEAFF. The CDR3 DNA reads as TGTGCCAGCAGCTTCTTAGGACAGGGAGTAGAAGCTTTCTTT. Supplemented by reference TRBV7-2 and TRBJ1-1, the full variable domain reads GAGVSQSPSNKVTEKGKDVELRCDPISGHTALYWYRQSLGQGLEFLIYFQGNSAPDKSGLPSDRFSAERTGGSVSTLTIQRTQQEDSAVYLCASSFLGQGVEAFFGQGTRLTVV.

This chain links TRBV7-2 with TRBJ2-7; TRBD1 matches at 7 bases. V shed 3 bases and J 0 bases; nucleotides not matched to a gene: 5. CDR3 length equals 15 residues. Germline-derived CDR1 and CDR2 are SGHTA and FQGNSA. The CDR3, as DNA: TGTGCCAGCAGCTTTGGGGACAGAAGCTCCTACGAGCAGTACTTC. Its protein is CASSFGDRSSYEQYF.

This clone was counted only a few times. The V gene is TRBV7-9, the J gene TRBJ1-1; D remains unclear. The length of the CDR3 is 15 residues. The germline V gene has CDR1 SEHNR and CDR2 FQNEAQ (reference sequence). V gave up 1 base and J gave up 1 base, with 10 bases separating them. CDR3 DNA sequence: TGTGCCAGCAGCTTAGGCAGGATAAAGAACACTGAAGCTTTCTTT. Its protein is CASSLGRIKNTEAFF.

This clone was recorded a few times. The genes are TRBV7-9 and TRBJ2-7; 9 bases map to TRBD1. Losses at the gene ends were 4 bases for V and 9 bases for J; bases not matched to a gene: 16. The germline gives CDR1 SEHNR, CDR2 FQNEAQ (reference sequence). The CDR3 runs to 16 residues. The CDR3 sequence: CASSSRPGQGVNGQYF. Written as DNA, the CDR3 is TGTGCCAGCAGCTCCCGACCGGGACAGGGTGTAAACGGGCAGTACTTC.

In this sample, this clone turned up a few times. Sequence at one end of the junction differs from germline and may be a read error. The gene calls are TRBV5-8 and TRBJ1-5; D uncertain. This CDR3 has 11 amino acids. The germline V gene encodes CDR1 SGHTS and CDR2 YDEGEE. The CDR3 nucleotides read TGTGCCAGCAGCTTGGCCCCCAGGCAGGATTTT. It translates to CASSLAPRQDF.

This clone has more than one count but fewer than ten. The chain employs TRBV9 and TRBJ2-1; 8 bases line up with TRBD2. Germline CDR1 is SGDLS and CDR2 is YYNGEE. The trim removed 4 bases at V and 5 bases at J, leaving 11 bases unmatched. There are 16 residues in the CDR3. As DNA, the CDR3 is TGTGCCAGCAGCTCCACGGGAGGGCCAACCCACAATGAGCAGTTCTTC. This encodes CASSSTGGPTHNEQFF.

This chain connects TRBV5-1 to TRBJ2-2; D may be TRBD1 (5 bases). Trimming took 5 bases from V and 2 from J, leaving 25 bases between them. The CDR3 runs 19 residues. In germline, CDR1 is SGHRS, CDR2 YFSETQ. In nucleotides, the CDR3 is TGCGCCAGCAGTTTTATTGGCAACTACAGGAATTTCAACACCGGGGAGCTGTTTTTT. Protein product: CASSFIGNYRNFNTGELFF.

This CDR3 is CASNGVPNPEAFF. CDR3 sequence (DNA): TGTGCCAGCAACGGGGTCCCAAACCCTGAAGCTTTCTTT. This chain uses TRBV5-8 with TRBJ1-1; D uncertain. This CDR3 is built from 13 residues. Germline CDR1 is SGHTS and CDR2 is YDEGEE. V shed 6 bases and J shed 6 bases, with 15 bases lying between them.

This clone has only a few counts. This chain uses TRBV27 with TRBJ2-5; unclear D gene. Looked up from germline, CDR1 is MNHEY and CDR2 is SMNVEV (reference sequence). The germline V and J ends were trimmed by 0 bases and 4 bases, with 6 bases remaining between them. This CDR3 is 13 amino acids long. CDR3 in amino acids: CASSLSRVETQYF. CDR3 nucleotide sequence: TGTGCCAGCAGTTTATCCCGGGTAGAGACCCAGTACTTC.

This chain connects TRBV14 to TRBJ2-5, with 8 nucleotides matching TRBD2. Germline V gene lookup returns CDR1 SGHDN and CDR2 FVKESK. V was pared by 4 bases and J by 1 base, with 5 bases of the junction left unmatched. The CDR3 length is 15 residues. The CDR3 loop is CASSRQLAAQETQYF. As DNA, the CDR3 is TGTGCCAGCAGCCGACAACTAGCGGCCCAAGAGACCCAGTACTTC.

The V call is TRBV6-1, the J call TRBJ2-5, with D unresolved. The J call may be mistaken, given a closer DNA end match to TRBJ2-7. Germline loops: CDR1 MNHNS, CDR2 SASEGT. The CDR3 runs 13 residues. This chain's CDR3 is CASSEVTSYEQYF. CDR3 sequence (DNA): TGTGCCAGCAGTGAAGTCACCTCCTACGAGCAGTACTTC.

This chain links TRBV2 with TRBJ1-1; TRBD1 aligns across 9 bases. Trimming cost V 5 bases and J 7 bases; bases outside gene matches: 8. This CDR3 has 14 amino acids. CDR1 is SNHLY and CDR2 is FYNNEI in the germline V gene. The CDR3 nucleotides are TGTGCCAGCAGTCCTCTGGGACAGGGAGGTGAAGCTTTCTTT. It translates to CASSPLGQGGEAFF.

The genes are TRBV5-1 and TRBJ2-3, with a possible D match to TRBD2 (5 bases). Germline V CDR1 and CDR2: SGHRS, YFSETQ. The CDR3 length is 15 residues. V gave up 6 bases and J gave up 0 bases, with 14 bases separating them. The CDR3 protein is CASTSGLPSTDTQYF. In DNA, the CDR3 is TGCGCCAGCACGAGCGGACTCCCTAGCACAGATACGCAGTATTTT. The full variable domain, rest sourced from reference TRBV5-1 and TRBJ2-3, is KAGVTQTPRYLIKTRGQQVTLSCSPISGHRSVSWYQQTPGQGLQFLFEYFSETQRNKGNFPGRFSGRQFSNSRSEMNVSTLELGDSALYLCASTSGLPSTDTQYFGPGTRLTVL.

The V gene is TRBV18, the J gene TRBJ2-2; TRBD2 is a possible D gene (5 bases). The V gene lost 0 bases and the J gene lost 4 bases, with 12 bases spanning the gap. There are 16 residues in the CDR3. Germline V gene lookup returns CDR1 KGHSH and CDR2 LQKENI. The CDR3 is CASSPPEATATGELFF. CDR3 DNA: TGTGCCAGCTCACCACCGGAGGCAACTGCCACCGGGGAGCTGTTTTTT.

This rearrangement joins TRBV20-1 to TRBJ2-4, with D possibly being TRBD1 (6 bases). CDR1 is DFQATT, CDR2 SNEGSKA, per germline (reference sequence). The CDR3 contains 11 residues. Trimming took off 7 bases at V and 4 bases at J, with 8 bases between the two ends. Here the CDR3 reads CSGQGKNIQYF. The CDR3 DNA follows: TGCAGTGGCCAGGGGAAAAACATTCAGTACTTC.

This chain joins TRBV6-6 and TRBJ2-1; 8 bases agree with TRBD2. V shed 5 bases and J 1 base; nucleotides not matched to a gene: 1. The CDR3 length is 14 residues. Germline V gives CDR1 MNHNY, CDR2 SVGAGI (reference sequence). The DNA for the CDR3 is TGTGCCAGCAGTCCTAGCGGGTCCTACAATGAGCAGTTCTTC. The encoded protein is CASSPSGSYNEQFF.

This clone came up a few times. The V call is TRBV28, the J call TRBJ2-1, with 10 bases matching TRBD2. The CDR3 spans 16 residues. Germline V gene lookup returns CDR1 MDHEN and CDR2 SYDVKM. V gave up 2 bases and J gave up 6 bases; unmatched junction bases: 7. CDR3 amino acids: CASSLILAGVGNEQFF. In DNA, the CDR3 is TGTGCCAGCAGTTTAATCCTAGCGGGAGTGGGCAATGAGCAGTTCTTC.

This clone appeared a few times. The V call is TRBV19, the J call TRBJ1-4; TRBD1 matches 7 bases. Germline loops: CDR1 LNHDA, CDR2 SQIVND (reference sequence). With 4 bases clipped from V and 6 bases from J, the junction kept 8 bases outside the gene matches. The CDR3 runs to 15 residues. The CDR3 sequence is CASSTTGTADEKLFF. CDR3 DNA: TGTGCCAGTAGTACGACCGGGACAGCTGATGAAAAACTGTTTTTT.

This clone showed up just a few times. This chain joins TRBV7-6 and TRBJ1-2, with 7 positions matching TRBD1. This CDR3 is 15 amino acids long. The trim removed 1 base at V and 3 bases at J, leaving 5 bases unmatched. Germline CDR1 is SGHVS and CDR2 is FNYEAQ. The CDR3 loop reads CASSLEQGKDYGYTF. For the CDR3, the DNA is TGTGCCAGCAGCTTAGAACAGGGGAAGGACTATGGCTACACCTTC.

In this sample, this clone turned up a few times. The chain is built from TRBV19 and TRBJ2-5; D unresolved. The germline V gene has CDR1 LNHDA and CDR2 SQIVND (reference sequence). The CDR3 spans 14 residues. V was trimmed by 5 bases and J by 4 bases, leaving 14 bases between them. This CDR3 reads CASSDRQVGETQYF. CDR3 DNA: TGTGCCAGTAGTGATCGGCAGGTCGGAGAGACCCAGTACTTC.

There are a few counts of this clone. The chain links TRBV27 to TRBJ1-4; 7 bases line up with TRBD1. CDR3 length: 14 amino acids. V shed 5 bases and J 3 bases; nucleotides not matched to a gene: 3. Per germline, CDR1 MNHEY and CDR2 SMNVEV (reference sequence). CDR3 amino acids: CASSRQGANEKLFF. CDR3 DNA: TGTGCCAGCAGTAGGCAGGGGGCTAATGAAAAACTGTTTTTT.

The CDR3 spells CASSLVAGTSGRLEQFF. Written as DNA, the CDR3 is TGTGCCAGCAGCTTAGTGGCGGGGACTAGCGGGAGGCTCGAGCAGTTCTTC. The gene calls are TRBV7-2 and TRBJ2-1, with 15 bases that match TRBD2. Trimming at V came to 1 base and at J to 10 bases, leaving 8 bases not matched to a gene. There are 17 residues in the CDR3. Per germline, CDR1 SGHTA and CDR2 FQGNSA.

V gene TRBV19 combines with J gene TRBJ1-2; TRBD1 matches at 10 bases. CDR1 LNHDA and CDR2 SQIVND come from the germline V gene (reference sequence). After removal of 1 base from V and 8 bases from J, the junction contained 4 bases not matched to a gene. The CDR3 consists of 14 residues. CDR3 sequence reads: CASSIVETGGGYTF. CDR3 nucleotide sequence: TGTGCCAGTAGTATAGTTGAGACAGGGGGCGGCTACACCTTC.

The chain carries TRBV19 and TRBJ1-1; 8 positions agree with TRBD1. Germline V gene data show CDR1 as LNHDA and CDR2 as SQIVND (reference sequence). V shed 5 bases, J shed 11 bases, and the junction held 10 bases outside the gene matches. This CDR3 contains 13 residues. As DNA, the CDR3 is TGTGCCAGTAGTCCGGACAGGGAAGGAAATGCTTTCTTT. Translated: CASSPDREGNAFF.

This clone turned up a few times. The gene calls are TRBV5-6 and TRBJ2-4, with 9 bases that match TRBD1. The CDR3 has 14 residues. Germline V CDR1 and CDR2: SGHDT, YYEEEE. J gave up 6 bases and V 5 bases, and 6 bases lay outside the gene matches. The CDR3 coding sequence is TGTGCCAGCAGACCTGGACAGGGGCCAAACATTCAGTACTTC. It yields the protein CASRPGQGPNIQYF.